The 14 T cell receptor beta chains below all came from one sample that was sequenced in a study of blood T cells in healthy people across ages. A second roughly 6 to 12 cycle PCR used barcoded and J-beta primers. TCRdb re-analysed the 5' RACE reads in MiXCR, keeping a single row per CDR3 protein. This table holds 1.8 million or so distinct CDR3 sequences, about 39% found once. The sequenced material came from blood. The receptor set was obtained from a human donor in good health.

This clonotype was recorded a few times. V is TRBV5-1 and J is TRBJ1-2, with D possibly TRBD1 on 6 matching bases. The germline V gene encodes CDR1 SGHRS and CDR2 YFSETQ. The CDR3 runs to 15 residues. Trimming cost V 0 bases and J 3 bases, with 12 bases left between them. In DNA, the CDR3 is TGCGCCAGCAGCTTGGTACAGGGAGGGGACTATGGCTACACCTTC. Amino acid sequence: CASSLVQGGDYGYTF.

This clonotype showed up just a few times. The chain employs TRBV20-1 and TRBJ1-4; no clear D gene. Germline loops: CDR1 DFQATT, CDR2 SNEGSKA (reference sequence). This CDR3 contains 15 residues. The V gene lost 0 bases and the J gene lost 4 bases, with 12 bases spanning the gap. The CDR3 protein is CSARDRQSGNEKLFF. The CDR3 DNA sequence: TGCAGTGCTAGAGATCGCCAAAGTGGTAATGAAAAACTGTTTTTT.

CDR3 sequence: CASKDRESYGYTF. CDR3 DNA: TGTGCCAGCAAAGACAGGGAGAGCTATGGCTACACCTTC. This chain connects TRBV25-1 to TRBJ1-2; TRBD1 aligns across 7 bases. This CDR3 has 13 residues. Germline loops: CDR1 MGHDK, CDR2 SYGVNS. The V segment lost 7 bases and the J segment 4 bases; nucleotides outside the gene matches: 6.

This clonotype came up once. This chain uses TRBV6-2 or TRBV6-3 with TRBJ1-1, with unresolved D. CDR1 is MNHEY and CDR2 is SVGEGT in the germline V gene. Trimming stripped 3 bases from V and 2 bases from J, with 10 bases between. CDR3 length: 14 residues. CDR3 in amino acids: CASSYMGINTEAFF. The CDR3 DNA sequence: TGTGCCAGCAGTTATATGGGAATCAACACTGAAGCTTTCTTT.

As concerns this clonotype: A junction boundary mismatches the germline segment, possibly from a read error. The chain couples TRBV5-1 to TRBJ2-6; D might be TRBD1 (6 bases). The CDR3 loop spans 16 amino acids. CDR1 and CDR2 from the germline V gene are SGHRS and YFSETQ. The CDR3 here is CAGSLTGYSGANVLTF. The CDR3 bases are TGCGCCGGCAGCTTAACAGGGTACTCTGGGGCCAACGTCCTGACTTTC.

This clonotype was found a few times. This chain connects TRBV7-3 to TRBJ1-2; D is possibly TRBD1 (6 bases). CDR3 length equals 14 residues. The germline V gene has CDR1 SGHTA and CDR2 FQGTGA. V gave up 0 bases and J gave up 8 bases, with 13 bases separating them. The CDR3, as DNA: TGTGCCAGCAGCTTAACGGCCAGCCAGGGGGGCTACACCTTC. Protein product: CASSLTASQGGYTF. Together with reference TRBV7-3 and TRBJ1-2, the CDR3 gives the full variable domain: GAGVSQTPSNKVTEKGKYVELRCDPISGHTALYWYRQSLGQGPEFLIYFQGTGAADDSGLPNDRFFAVRPEGSVSTLKIQRTERGDSAVYLCASSLTASQGGYTFGSGTRLTVV.

The J gene is TRBJ2-7, the V gene TRBV20-1; D is perhaps TRBD2 (5 bases). Germline V gene lookup returns CDR1 DFQATT and CDR2 SNEGSKA (reference sequence). V was shortened by 0 bases and J by 2 bases, with 14 bases between the two germline ends. The CDR3 is made up of 15 amino acids. This CDR3 reads CSARDLLASTYEQYF. The CDR3, as DNA: TGCAGTGCTAGAGACCTGTTAGCGTCGACCTACGAGCAGTACTTC.

This clonotype came up a few times. The chain carries TRBV6-5 and TRBJ2-3, with D unresolved. Per germline, CDR1 MNHEY and CDR2 SVGAGI. The ends were cut back, 10 bases at V and 1 base at J, with 9 bases in the middle. The CDR3 covers 12 residues. The CDR3 coding sequence is TGTGCCACCCAGTCGGGCACAGATACGCAGTATTTT. It specifies CATQSGTDTQYF.

The sample holds a few counts of this clonotype. The chain has TRBV12-3 or TRBV12-4 and TRBJ1-5, with a weak D call TRBD1 (6 bases). This CDR3 region has 15 residues. V was pared by 7 bases and J by 0 bases, with 13 bases between. The CDR3 here is CASNKQGNSNQPQHF. CDR3 nucleotides: TGTGCCAGCAATAAACAGGGAAATAGCAATCAGCCCCAGCATTTT.

Note on this clonotype: The junction does not match germline at one end; this may be a read error. The V and J genes are TRBV24-1 and TRBJ1-5, with 7 bases identical to TRBD1. The germline V gene has CDR1 KGHDR and CDR2 SFDVKD. This CDR3 comprises 16 residues. CDR3 DNA sequence: TGTGCCACCAGTGAAACAGGGGTAGGAGGCAATCGGCCCCAGCATTTT. Translating it yields CATSETGVGGNRPQHF.

This chain links TRBV11-2 with TRBJ1-1, with D uncertain. The V end lost 2 bases, the J end lost 4 bases, and 11 bases lay between the germline ends. Germline CDR1 is SGHAT and CDR2 is FQNNGV. The CDR3 runs to 14 residues. The CDR3 is CASSLKSSPTEAFF. CDR3 in DNA: TGTGCCAGCAGCTTAAAAAGTAGCCCCACTGAAGCTTTCTTT.

This clonotype appeared many times. The gene calls are TRBV5-1 and TRBJ2-1; no clear D. The V and J ends lost 2 bases and 9 bases respectively, with 9 bases between them. CDR3 size: 12 residues. From germline, CDR1 is SGHRS and CDR2 YFSETQ. Written as DNA, the CDR3 is TGCGCCAGCAGCTTCTGGGATGGTGAGCAGTTCTTC. It yields the protein CASSFWDGEQFF.

Remarks on this clonotype: This may come from a read error, since a much larger clone is one base off. This chain connects TRBV7-2 to TRBJ2-5, with D tentatively TRBD1 or TRBD2 (5 bases each). This CDR3 contains 14 residues. Germline V gives CDR1 SGHTA, CDR2 FQGNSA. V was trimmed by 5 bases and J by 4 bases, leaving 14 bases between them. The CDR3 protein is CASSQAGTRETQYF. The CDR3 DNA reads as TGTGCCAGCAGCCAGGCCGGGACCCGAGAGACCCAGTACTTC.

V is TRBV4-1 and J is TRBJ2-3; TRBD2 matches 11 bases. This CDR3 contains 17 residues. V trimming: 0 bases; J trimming: 4 bases; junction bases outside the gene matches: 6. CDR1 MGHRA and CDR2 YSYEKL come from the germline V gene. This chain's CDR3 is CASSQDRLAGSADTQYF. CDR3 DNA: TGCGCCAGCAGCCAAGATCGACTAGCGGGGTCTGCAGATACGCAGTATTTT.